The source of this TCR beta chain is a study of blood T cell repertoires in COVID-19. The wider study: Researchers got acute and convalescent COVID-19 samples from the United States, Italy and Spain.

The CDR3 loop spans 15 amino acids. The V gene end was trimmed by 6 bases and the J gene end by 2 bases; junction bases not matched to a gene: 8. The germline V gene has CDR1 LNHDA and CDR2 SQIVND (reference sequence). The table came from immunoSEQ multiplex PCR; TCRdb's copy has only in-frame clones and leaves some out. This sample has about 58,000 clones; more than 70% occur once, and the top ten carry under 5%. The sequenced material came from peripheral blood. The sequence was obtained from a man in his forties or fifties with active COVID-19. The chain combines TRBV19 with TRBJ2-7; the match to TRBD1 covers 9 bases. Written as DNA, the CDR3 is TGTGCCAGTAGGTCCGGGACAGGGATGGCCTACGAGCAGTACTTC. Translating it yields CASRSGTGMAYEQYF.